One and the same sample provided the 30 T cell receptor beta chains below, sequenced in a study of blood T cell repertoires in COVID-19 (TCRdb year 2020). The protocol used for the library was the immunoSEQ multiplex PCR assay. The table comes from immuneACCESS by way of TCRdb, which keeps in-frame sequences with V and J called. Part of the clones is missing from these tables; in studies checked, under half for an unresolved V gene and the rest for unknown reasons. The sample contains some 290,000 clones, about four fifths of them found a single time. The top ten constitute 2.5% to 3% of the sample. Sequencing was performed on peripheral blood. Receptors were obtained from a woman aged 60 to 75 with active or convalescent COVID-19.

The chain employs TRBV4-2 and TRBJ2-3; 11 bases line up with TRBD2. V shed 1 base and J 7 bases; nucleotides not matched to a gene: 4. The germline gives CDR1 LGHNA, CDR2 YNFKEQ. This CDR3 has 15 residues. This chain's CDR3 is CASSQALAGGNTQYF. The DNA of the CDR3 is TGTGCCAGCAGCCAAGCTCTAGCGGGGGGTAATACGCAGTATTTT.

The genes are TRBV10-3 and TRBJ2-5; 10 nucleotides align to TRBD2. Germline CDR1 reads ENHRY; CDR2 reads SYGVKD. This CDR3 spans 13 amino acids. The V segment lost 5 bases and the J segment 3 bases; nucleotides outside the gene matches: 0. The DNA for the CDR3 is TGTGCCATCAGTCTAGCGGGGGAAGAGACCCAGTACTTC. It encodes CAISLAGEETQYF.

The CDR3 sequence is CAWRPHGGLQHF. The CDR3 coding sequence is TGTGCCTGGAGGCCCCACGGGGGGCTTCAGCATTTT. The chain employs TRBV30 and TRBJ1-5; possibly TRBD1 for D (6 bases). V was clipped by 3 bases and J by 13 bases, with 16 bases between them. The CDR3 sequence is 12 residues long. The germline CDR1 and CDR2 sequences are GTSNPN and SVGIG (reference sequence).

There are a few counts of this clone. The rearrangement links TRBV27 to TRBJ1-2; D gene uncertain. This CDR3 is 14 amino acids long. Trimming shortened V by 4 bases and J by 7 bases, and 16 bases separated the two germline ends. Germline V CDR1 and CDR2: MNHEY, SMNVEV (reference sequence). The CDR3 coding sequence is TGTGCCAGCAGTTCAACCGGGTCCACTTCTGGCTACACCTTC. It is translated as CASSSTGSTSGYTF.

Ten or more counts support this clone. V usage is TRBV16 and J usage is TRBJ1-1, with 12 nucleotides matching TRBD1. The CDR3 covers 16 residues. The germline V gene encodes CDR1 KGHSY and CDR2 FQNENV. Trimming took 4 bases from V and 1 from J; bases not matched to a gene: 4. The CDR3 region is CASSRVGQGANTEAFF. CDR3 bases: TGTGCCAGCAGCCGAGTGGGACAGGGGGCGAACACTGAAGCTTTCTTT. The full variable domain, rest sourced from reference TRBV16 and TRBJ1-1, is GEEVAQTPKHLVRGEGQKAKLYCAPIKGHSYVFWYQQVLKNEFKFLISFQNENVFDETGMPKERFSAKCLPNSPCSLEIQATKLEDSAVYFCASSRVGQGANTEAFFGQGTRLTVV.

This CDR3 reads CASSVGSGGAQETQYF. The CDR3 nucleotides read TGTGCCAGCAGCGTAGGTAGCGGGGGGGCCCAAGAGACCCAGTACTTC. The chain combines TRBV9 with TRBJ2-5, with 11 bases matching TRBD2. This CDR3 region has 16 residues. V lost 0 bases, J lost 1 base, and 2 bases stayed unmatched. Germline values: CDR1 SGDLS, CDR2 YYNGEE. Looking up the rest from reference TRBV9 and TRBJ2-5 gives the full variable domain: DSGVTQTPKHLITATGQRVTLRCSPRSGDLSVYWYQQSLDQGLQFLIQYYNGEERAKGNILERFSAQQFPDLHSELNLSSLELGDSALYFCASSVGSGGAQETQYFGPGTRLLVL.

The chain couples TRBV27 to TRBJ2-1; TRBD2 might be the D (6 bases). The CDR3 is 15 residues long. The germline CDR1 and CDR2 sequences are MNHEY and SMNVEV (reference sequence). V gave up 2 bases and J gave up 2 bases, with 10 bases separating them. The CDR3 sequence is CASSLGLAAYNEQFF. CDR3 nucleotides: TGTGCCAGCAGTTTAGGATTAGCGGCCTACAATGAGCAGTTCTTC.

The chain couples TRBV30 to TRBJ2-2; 12 nucleotides agree with TRBD1. Germline-derived CDR1 and CDR2 are GTSNPN and SVGIG (reference sequence). The ends lost 2 bases at V and 8 bases at J; junction bases unmatched: 12. The CDR3 consists of 17 residues. This CDR3 reads CAWSLHSGTGGSGELFF. The CDR3 DNA reads TGTGCCTGGAGTCTACACTCCGGGACAGGGGGCTCTGGGGAGCTGTTTTTT.

This clone was counted many times. The chain combines TRBV2 with TRBJ2-5, with no clear D. Germline V gene data show CDR1 as SNHLY and CDR2 as FYNNEI. This CDR3 has 12 amino acids. The germline V and J ends were trimmed by 7 bases and 4 bases, with 10 bases remaining between them. As DNA, the CDR3 is TGTGCCAGCACTCAGGAAGGAGAGACCCAGTACTTC. Translation gives CASTQEGETQYF. The whole variable domain, remainder taken from reference TRBV2 and TRBJ2-5, is EPEVTQTPSHQVTQMGQEVILRCVPISNHLYFYWYRQILGQKVEFLVSFYNNEISEKSEIFDDQFSVERPDGSNFTLKIRSTKLEDSAMYFCASTQEGETQYFGPGTRLLVL.

The rearrangement uses TRBV9 and TRBJ1-2; 7 positions agree with TRBD1. Losses at the gene ends were 0 bases for V and 3 bases for J; bases not matched to a gene: 5. Germline CDR1 SGDLS, CDR2 YYNGEE. The CDR3 has 15 residues. The CDR3 DNA reads as TGTGCCAGCAGCGTAGGGGGCAGGGGGGACTATGGCTACACCTTC. Residues: CASSVGGRGDYGYTF.

The chain couples TRBV29-1 to TRBJ1-1; D possibly corresponds to TRBD1 (6 bases). The germline V and J ends were trimmed by 5 bases and 5 bases, with 15 bases remaining between them. In germline, CDR1 is SQVTM, CDR2 ANQGSEA. CDR3 length: 13 residues. The CDR3 bases are TGCAGCGTTATAAGGGGGGGAGGAACTGAAGCTTTCTTT. Residues: CSVIRGGGTEAFF.

The chain is built from TRBV3-1 (or the pseudogene TRBV3-2) and TRBJ1-2; possible D gene TRBD1, 5 bases. This CDR3 comprises 14 residues. Germline CDR1 is LGHDT and CDR2 is YNNKEL (reference sequence). Trimming removed 3 bases at V and 3 bases at J, with 11 bases between. The CDR3 DNA reads as TGTGCCAGCAGCCACACAGGAGCGTACTATGGCTACACCTTC. This gives the protein CASSHTGAYYGYTF.

The J gene is TRBJ1-2, the V gene TRBV13; 10 nucleotides align to TRBD1. Trimming removed 2 bases from V and 7 bases from J; junction bases left unmatched: 7. Germline V gives CDR1 PRHDT, CDR2 FYEKMQ (reference sequence). The CDR3 covers 15 residues. The CDR3 protein is CASSLMDRGLFGYTF. The CDR3, as DNA: TGTGCCAGCAGCTTAATGGACAGGGGGTTGTTTGGCTACACCTTC.

J is TRBJ2-5 and V is TRBV6-2 or TRBV6-3; 8 bases are a match to TRBD1. The CDR3 has 14 residues. The germline CDR1 and CDR2 sequences are MNHEY and SVGEGT. Germline trimming cut 5 bases from V and 9 bases from J; bases unmatched to any gene: 11. CDR3 bases: TGTGCCAGCAGTCAGGGGGCACGGGTTCAGGCCCAGTACTTC. It is translated as CASSQGARVQAQYF.

The J gene is TRBJ2-3, the V gene TRBV5-6; TRBD2 agrees at 8 bases. Trimming removed 0 bases from V and 3 bases from J; junction bases left unmatched: 9. The germline gives CDR1 SGHDT, CDR2 YYEEEE. CDR3 size: 17 residues. The DNA for the CDR3 is TGTGCCAGCAGCTTGGGAAGTAGCGGGGCTGGAACAGATACGCAGTATTTT. Residues: CASSLGSSGAGTDTQYF.

The chain links TRBV7-9 to TRBJ2-3, with D tentatively TRBD2 (6 bases). CDR3 length: 15 amino acids. Between the trimmed V and J ends, which lost 0 bases and 3 bases, there was a span of 10 bases. Per germline, CDR1 SEHNR and CDR2 FQNEAQ (reference sequence). The CDR3 here is CASSLARGITDTQYF. For the CDR3, the DNA is TGTGCCAGCAGCTTAGCTCGGGGGATAACAGATACGCAGTATTTT.

The chain couples TRBV4-2 to TRBJ2-7, with 9 bases identical to TRBD2. CDR1 and CDR2 from the germline V gene are LGHNA and YNFKEQ. V lost 0 bases and J lost 4; bases outside the gene matches: 4. This CDR3 has 15 amino acids. In DNA, the CDR3 is TGTGCCAGCAGCCAAGATGCGGGGGGGCGGTACGAGCAGTACTTC. Its protein is CASSQDAGGRYEQYF.

This rearrangement joins TRBV27 to TRBJ1-2; tentatively, D is TRBD1 (6 bases). Trimming removed 5 bases from V and 1 base from J, with 14 bases in between. The CDR3 is 15 amino acids. Germline V CDR1 and CDR2: MNHEY, SMNVEV (reference sequence). Here the CDR3 reads CASSPRGINNYGYTF. The CDR3 DNA reads TGTGCCAGCAGTCCCAGGGGTATCAATAACTATGGCTACACCTTC.

V is TRBV15 and J is TRBJ2-6; a weak D match, TRBD2 (5 bases). Germline V lookup: CDR1 LNHNV, CDR2 YYDKDF (reference sequence). The germline V and J ends were trimmed by 2 bases and 0 bases, with 20 bases remaining between them. The CDR3 runs 20 residues. CDR3 sequence (DNA): TGTGCCACCAGCAGATCTAGGACGGCGGACGACTACTCTGGGGCCAACGTCCTGACTTTC. Translating it yields CATSRSRTADDYSGANVLTF.

V and J are TRBV2 and TRBJ1-2; the D is unclear. Germline loops: CDR1 SNHLY, CDR2 FYNNEI. Trimming shortened V by 4 bases and J by 8 bases, and 20 bases separated the two germline ends. The CDR3 is 15 residues long. The CDR3 DNA sequence: TGTGCCAGCAGTGGCAGTCACTCCGGGTTTGGGGGCTACACCTTC. The encoded protein is CASSGSHSGFGGYTF. Filled out from reference TRBV2 and TRBJ1-2, the complete variable domain reads EPEVTQTPSHQVTQMGQEVILRCVPISNHLYFYWYRQILGQKVEFLVSFYNNEISEKSEIFDDQFSVERPDGSNFTLKIRSTKLEDSAMYFCASSGSHSGFGGYTFGSGTRLTVV.

This clone was seen a handful of times. The V gene is TRBV19, the J gene TRBJ1-6; no definite D call. The length of the CDR3 is 14 residues. Trimming took 4 bases from V and 0 from J, leaving 4 bases between them. The germline gives CDR1 LNHDA, CDR2 SQIVND (reference sequence). CDR3 sequence: CASSTSSYNSPLHF. The DNA for the CDR3 is TGTGCCAGTAGTACCAGCTCCTATAATTCACCCCTCCACTTT.

Only a few counts were recorded for this clone. An end of the junction differs from the germline gene, which may be a read error. The V and J genes are TRBV18 and TRBJ1-4, with a weak D call TRBD1 (6 bases). This CDR3 spans 17 amino acids. Germline CDR1 reads KGHSH; CDR2 reads LQKENI. CDR3 protein: CASSPNSQGTVPEGTVF. The CDR3 DNA follows: TGTGCCAGCTCACCAAATTCTCAGGGGACCGTCCCCGAGGGGACCGTTTTT.

This clone turned up a few times. CDR3 region: CASSQPRDSGSYGYTF. DNA for the CDR3: TGTGCCAGCAGCCAACCAAGGGACAGTGGAAGCTATGGCTACACCTTC. This chain joins TRBV4-2 and TRBJ1-2; 7 bases fit TRBD1. The V segment lost 2 bases and the J segment 4 bases; nucleotides outside the gene matches: 10. Per germline, CDR1 LGHNA and CDR2 YNFKEQ. The CDR3 has 16 amino acids.

The V gene is TRBV10-3, the J gene TRBJ2-2; D possibly corresponds to TRBD1 (5 bases). Trimming pared 5 bases from V and 0 bases from J, leaving 13 bases between. Germline V gives CDR1 ENHRY, CDR2 SYGVKD. The CDR3 contains 16 residues. The CDR3 DNA reads TGTGCCATCAGTTATCAGGGTAAATCGAACACCGGGGAGCTGTTTTTT. Translated: CAISYQGKSNTGELFF.

The rearrangement joins TRBV5-1 to TRBJ2-7, with no clear D. Germline CDR1 reads SGHRS; CDR2 reads YFSETQ. V lost 0 bases and J lost 2, with 12 bases in between. This CDR3 has 15 residues. The CDR3 DNA reads as TGCGCCAGCAGCTTGGACAGCTTACCTACCTACGAGCAGTACTTC. It specifies CASSLDSLPTYEQYF.

This clone was seen many times. Other DNA sequences from this sample encode an identical CDR3 as well. The V and J genes are TRBV6-5 and TRBJ2-7; D might be TRBD1 (6 bases). V lost 2 bases and J 0 bases, leaving 11 bases between the germline ends. Germline V gene sequence: CDR1 MNHEY, CDR2 SVGAGI. This CDR3 region has 15 residues. The chain's CDR3 is CASSYVQGSSYEQYF. The CDR3 coding sequence is TGTGCCAGCAGTTACGTCCAGGGGAGCTCCTACGAGCAGTACTTC.

A word on this clone: Other nucleotide sequences in the sample specify the same CDR3. The CDR3 region has the DNA TGTGCCAGCAGCGCCCAGGGGCAGGGGTACGAGCAGTACTTC. Encoded protein: CASSAQGQGYEQYF. V and J are TRBV9 and TRBJ2-7, with D possibly being TRBD1 (6 bases). V was pared by 3 bases and J by 4 bases, with 14 bases between. This CDR3 spans 14 amino acids. Germline loops: CDR1 SGDLS, CDR2 YYNGEE.

This chain connects TRBV28 to TRBJ1-1; 7 positions match TRBD1. CDR3 size: 14 residues. J gave up 0 bases and V 5 bases, and 3 bases lay outside the gene matches. Germline CDR1 MDHEN, CDR2 SYDVKM. As DNA, the CDR3 is TGTGCCAGCAGTCCCACAGGGGTGAACACTGAAGCTTTCTTT. Its translation is CASSPTGVNTEAFF.

The chain carries TRBV9 and TRBJ2-2; tentative D call: TRBD1 (6 bases). Trimming left V 0 bases short and J 5 bases short, with 14 bases between. From germline, CDR1 is SGDLS and CDR2 YYNGEE. This CDR3 contains 16 residues. The CDR3 DNA is TGTGCCAGCAGCGTAGGACAGGACCACCTTACCGGGGAGCTGTTTTTT. Amino acid sequence: CASSVGQDHLTGELFF.

V usage is TRBV10-3 and J usage is TRBJ1-2, with D possibly matching TRBD1 (5 bases). Germline values: CDR1 ENHRY, CDR2 SYGVKD. Trimming cost V 4 bases and J 5 bases, with 14 bases left between them. This CDR3 is 14 amino acids long. Here the CDR3 reads CAISGQGQSYGYTF. CDR3 DNA: TGTGCCATCAGTGGCCAGGGTCAATCTTATGGCTACACCTTC.